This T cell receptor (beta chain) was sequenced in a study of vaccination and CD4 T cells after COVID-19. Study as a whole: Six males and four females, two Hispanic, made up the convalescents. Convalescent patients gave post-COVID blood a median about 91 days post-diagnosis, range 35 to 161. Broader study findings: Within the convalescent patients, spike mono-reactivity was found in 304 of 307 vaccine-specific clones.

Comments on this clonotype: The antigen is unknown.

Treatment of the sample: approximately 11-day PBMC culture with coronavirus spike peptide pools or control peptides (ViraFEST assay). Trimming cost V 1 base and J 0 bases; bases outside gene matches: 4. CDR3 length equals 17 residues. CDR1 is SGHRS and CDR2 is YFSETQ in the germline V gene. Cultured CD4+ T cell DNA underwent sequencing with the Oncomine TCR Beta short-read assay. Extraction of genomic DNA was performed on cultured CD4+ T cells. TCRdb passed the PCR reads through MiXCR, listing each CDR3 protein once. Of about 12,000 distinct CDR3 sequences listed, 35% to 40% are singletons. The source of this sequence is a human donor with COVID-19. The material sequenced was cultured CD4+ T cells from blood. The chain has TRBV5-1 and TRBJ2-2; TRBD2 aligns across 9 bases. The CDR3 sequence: CASSLRSSGANTGELFF. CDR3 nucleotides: TGCGCCAGCAGCTTGCGGTCTAGCGGGGCGAACACCGGGGAGCTGTTTTTT. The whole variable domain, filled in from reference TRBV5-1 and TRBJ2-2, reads KAGVTQTPRYLIKTRGQQVTLSCSPISGHRSVSWYQQTPGQGLQFLFEYFSETQRNKGNFPGRFSGRQFSNSRSEMNVSTLELGDSALYLCASSLRSSGANTGELFFGEGSRLTVL.